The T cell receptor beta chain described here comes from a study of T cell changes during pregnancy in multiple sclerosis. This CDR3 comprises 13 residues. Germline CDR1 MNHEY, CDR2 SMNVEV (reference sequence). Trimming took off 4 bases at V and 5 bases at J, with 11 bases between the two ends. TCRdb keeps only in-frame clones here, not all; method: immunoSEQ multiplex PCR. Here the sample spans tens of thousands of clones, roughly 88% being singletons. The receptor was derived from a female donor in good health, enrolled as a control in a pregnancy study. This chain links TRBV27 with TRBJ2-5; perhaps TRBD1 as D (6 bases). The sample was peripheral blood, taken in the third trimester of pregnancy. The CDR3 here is CASSYTGPETQYF. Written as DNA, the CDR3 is TGTGCCAGCAGTTACACAGGGCCCGAGACCCAGTACTTC.